These T cell receptor beta chains were read from a single sample in a study of T cell responses to AZD1222 COVID-19 vaccine. Only in-frame clones appear in the TCRdb table, and some are missing; sequencing was by immunoSEQ multiplex PCR. The table has 150,000 or so clones, about nine tenths seen once. This material consisted of peripheral blood, taken on day 0 of AZD1222 vaccination. All receptors come from an adult in good health. Both conserved end residues are part of each CDR3. The order of the fields is D gene, V gene, clone size, J gene, CDR3 protein, CDR3 DNA. A D gene is named only where the DNA matches it firmly. Rows may omit the clone size; those that give it use once, few, many or a size class.

>TRBD1|TRBV28|NA|TRBJ1-2
CASSLGQESSGYTF
TGTGCCAGCAGTTTGGGACAGGAGAGTTCCGGCTACACCTTC
>NA|TRBV6-5|NA|TRBJ1-3
CASSYSASGGNTIYF
TGTGCCAGCAGTTACTCGGCAAGTGGTGGAAACACCATATATTTT
>NA|TRBV27|medium-sized|TRBJ1-5
CASSLLPPGGNQPQHF
TGTGCCAGCAGTTTATTGCCCCCTGGAGGGAATCAGCCCCAGCATTTT
>NA|TRBV18|NA|TRBJ2-2
CASSPQVRPPNTGELFF
TGTGCCAGCTCACCACAAGTGCGGCCGCCGAACACCGGGGAGCTGTTTTTT
>TRBD1|TRBV7-2|NA|TRBJ1-2
CASSLDGTGQGGDGYTF
TGTGCCAGCAGCTTAGATGGGACGGGACAGGGGGGCGATGGCTACACCTTC
>TRBD2|TRBV9|NA|TRBJ2-5
CASSSSGGSGGAETQYF
TGTGCCAGCAGCTCCTCCGGTGGTAGCGGGGGGGCGGAGACCCAGTACTTC
>TRBD1|TRBV10-3|NA|TRBJ2-5
CAIRQSGTGGQETQYF
TGTGCCATCAGACAGTCCGGGACAGGGGGCCAAGAGACCCAGTACTTC
>NA|TRBV7-2|NA|TRBJ1-2
CASSPQGGTGYGYTF
TGTGCCAGCAGCCCCCAAGGGGGGACGGGCTATGGCTACACCTTC
>TRBD1|TRBV7-2|NA|TRBJ1-4
CASSRQGGEKLFF
TGTGCCAGCAGCCGACAGGGTGGTGAAAAACTGTTTTTT
>NA|TRBV7-8|NA|TRBJ2-7
CASSLPSSYEQYF
TGTGCCAGCAGCTTACCGTCCTCCTACGAGCAGTACTTC
>NA|TRBV24-1|NA|TRBJ1-4
CATSDGFTTNEKLFF
TGTGCCACCAGTGATGGGTTTACAACTAATGAAAAACTGTTTTTT
>NA|TRBV21-1|NA|TRBJ1-6
CASSKGTEQTFYNSPLHF
TGTGCCAGCAGCAAAGGGACAGAACAAACCTTTTATAATTCACCCCTCCACTTT
>TRBD1|TRBV5-1|once|TRBJ1-1
CASSLAPGQGNTEAFF
TGCGCCAGCAGCTTGGCCCCAGGACAGGGGAACACTGAAGCTTTCTTT
>NA|TRBV5-1|NA|TRBJ2-1
CASSLVARESEGGNEQFF
TGCGCCAGCAGCTTGGTTGCCCGGGAAAGCGAGGGGGGCAATGAGCAGTTCTTC
>NA|TRBV9|NA|TRBJ2-7
CASSVATGTSYEQYF
TGTGCCAGCAGCGTAGCTACAGGGACGTCCTACGAGCAGTACTTC
>TRBD1|TRBV4-1|NA|TRBJ1-2
CASSQDDRVIGSGYTF
TGCGCCAGCAGCCAAGACGACAGGGTGATTGGGTCTGGCTACACCTTC
>NA|TRBV6-2/TRBV6-3|NA|TRBJ2-1
CASSYSPTRGVYNEQFF
TGTGCCAGCAGTTACTCTCCAACACGGGGTGTTTACAATGAGCAGTTCTTC
>NA|TRBV5-4|NA|TRBJ2-3
CASSKTGLGTDTQYF
TGTGCCAGCAGTAAAACAGGGTTAGGCACAGATACGCAGTATTTT
>NA|TRBV5-1|NA|TRBJ2-7
CASSLGSPGSYEQYF
TGCGCCAGCAGCTTGGGGTCCCCAGGGTCCTACGAGCAGTACTTC
>NA|TRBV7-2|NA|TRBJ1-6
CASSLNSGTLGTLHF
TGTGCCAGCAGCTTAAACTCCGGGACCTTGGGGACCCTCCACTTT
>TRBD2|TRBV19|NA|TRBJ2-1
CASSIVGVAGGYNEQFF
TGTGCCAGTAGTATAGTAGGGGTAGCGGGGGGGTACAATGAGCAGTTCTTC
>TRBD1|TRBV5-1|few|TRBJ2-2
CASSRQGRDVELFF
TGCGCCAGCAGCCGACAGGGTCGAGATGTGGAGCTGTTTTTT
>NA|TRBV13|NA|TRBJ1-1
CASSSPGARNTEAFF
TGTGCCAGCAGCTCTCCTGGGGCGCGGAACACTGAAGCTTTCTTT
>NA|TRBV3-1/TRBV3-2|NA|TRBJ1-2
CASSLREGQGYTF
TGTGCCAGCAGCCTCCGGGAGGGGCAAGGCTACACCTTC
>NA|TRBV5-1|NA|TRBJ2-1
CASSLFSSYNEQFF
TGCGCCAGCAGCTTGTTTAGCTCCTACAATGAGCAGTTCTTC
>NA|TRBV2|NA|TRBJ1-6
CASSDLWEVTYNSPLHF
TGTGCCAGCAGTGACCTGTGGGAAGTTACCTATAATTCACCCCTCCACTTT
>NA|TRBV7-3|NA|TRBJ1-5
CASSLRGGDQPQHF
TGTGCCAGCAGCTTAAGGGGTGGGGATCAGCCCCAGCATTTT
>NA|TRBV18|NA|TRBJ1-1
CASSPPQRTTEAFF
TGTGCCAGCTCACCCCCCCAGAGAACAACTGAAGCTTTCTTT
>NA|TRBV7-2|NA|TRBJ1-6
CASSPQTEKYNSPLHF
TGTGCCAGCAGCCCGCAGACAGAGAAATATAATTCACCCCTCCACTTT
>TRBD1|TRBV19|NA|TRBJ1-1
CASMDRVKGRNTEAFF
TGTGCCAGTATGGACAGGGTTAAGGGGCGGAACACTGAAGCTTTCTTT
>TRBD1|TRBV7-3|NA|TRBJ2-5
CASSAGQGRETQYF
TGTGCCAGCAGCGCCGGACAGGGACGCGAGACCCAGTACTTC
>NA|TRBV28|NA|TRBJ2-5
CASSLIVAVPTWETQYF
TGTGCCAGCAGTTTAATAGTAGCGGTCCCTACCTGGGAGACCCAGTACTTC
>TRBD1|TRBV29-1|NA|TRBJ2-1
CSGGQGNEQFF
TGCAGCGGCGGACAGGGCAATGAGCAGTTCTTC
>NA|TRBV28|NA|TRBJ1-5
CASSLRDQGHF
TGTGCCAGCAGTCTCCGGGACCAAGGGCATTTT
>TRBD1|TRBV7-7|NA|TRBJ1-1
CASSPLQGKNTEAFF
TGTGCTAGCAGCCCGCTACAGGGGAAGAACACTGAAGCTTTCTTT
>TRBD1|TRBV5-6|NA|TRBJ2-7
CASSLGGTGAWEQYF
TGTGCCAGCAGCTTGGGTGGGACAGGGGCCTGGGAGCAGTACTTC
>NA|TRBV5-4|NA|TRBJ1-2
CASSSQQGADGYTF
TGTGCCAGCAGCTCGCAGCAGGGAGCGGATGGCTACACCTTC
>NA|TRBV5-1|few|TRBJ1-3
CASSLDGYSGNTIYF
TGCGCCAGCAGCTTGGATGGGTACTCTGGAAACACCATATATTTT
>TRBD2|TRBV4-3|NA|TRBJ2-1
CASSRGLAGASYNEQFF
TGCGCCAGCAGCCGGGGTTTAGCGGGGGCCTCCTACAATGAGCAGTTCTTC
>NA|TRBV5-6|NA|TRBJ2-7
CASSPNRRVHEQYF
TGTGCCAGCAGCCCCAATAGGAGGGTTCACGAGCAGTACTTC
>TRBD1|TRBV9|NA|TRBJ2-7
CASSPGQDLSYEQYF
TGTGCCAGCAGCCCCGGACAGGACCTCTCCTACGAGCAGTACTTC
>NA|TRBV11-2|NA|TRBJ1-6
CASSSRGAGALHF
TGTGCCAGCAGCTCCCGAGGGGCCGGAGCCCTCCACTTT
>TRBD1|TRBV5-8|few|TRBJ1-2
CASSLGDRARYGYTF
TGTGCCAGCAGCTTGGGGGACAGGGCTCGTTATGGCTACACCTTC
>TRBD1|TRBV6-5|NA|TRBJ1-2
CAHTDRASGYTF
TGTGCCCACACGGACAGGGCGTCCGGCTACACCTTC
>NA|TRBV19|NA|TRBJ2-5
CASSIGAAETQYF
TGTGCCAGTAGTATAGGGGCAGCTGAGACCCAGTACTTC
>NA|TRBV5-1|NA|TRBJ1-1
CASSLASRNTEAFF
TGCGCCAGCAGCTTGGCTTCCCGGAACACTGAAGCTTTCTTT
>NA|TRBV3-1/TRBV3-2|NA|TRBJ1-3
CASSVTVPSGNTIYF
TGTGCCAGCTCAGTTACGGTCCCCTCTGGAAACACCATATATTTT
>NA|TRBV4-2|NA|TRBJ1-1
CASSQLGGRGTEAFF
TGTGCCAGCAGCCAGCTGGGAGGGCGCGGGACTGAAGCTTTCTTT
>NA|TRBV6-5|few|TRBJ1-2
CASSSPKRGVYGYTF
TGTGCCAGCAGTAGCCCCAAACGCGGGGTCTATGGCTACACCTTC
>NA|TRBV7-2|NA|TRBJ1-4
CASSLDVRGNEKLFF
TGTGCCAGCAGCTTAGATGTCAGGGGTAATGAAAAACTGTTTTTT
>NA|TRBV15|NA|TRBJ1-3
CATSREMGGAKGNTIYF
TGTGCCACCAGCAGAGAGATGGGAGGGGCGAAAGGAAACACCATATATTTT
>NA|TRBV24-1|NA|TRBJ1-5
CATSEGQGGRNQPQHF
TGTGCCACCAGTGAGGGACAAGGGGGACGGAATCAGCCCCAGCATTTT
>NA|TRBV5-5|few|TRBJ1-6
CASSLAPLQGNSPLHF
TGTGCCAGCAGCTTGGCCCCCCTACAGGGAAATTCACCCCTCCACTTT
>NA|TRBV6-1|NA|TRBJ2-7
CASSEPGGTTYEQYF
TGTGCCAGCAGTGAACCGGGGGGCACGACCTACGAGCAGTACTTC
>TRBD1|TRBV24-1|NA|TRBJ1-4
CATSDPGQEKLFF
TGTGCCACCAGTGACCCGGGACAGGAAAAACTGTTTTTT